This T cell receptor beta chain came from a study of blood T cell repertoires in COVID-19. Study as a whole: PBMCs, B-cell-depleted T cells, or T cells provided the cDNA or gDNA that made up the material.

Original handling: Cell counts per sample came from amplifying reference gene primers. Assay used: immunoSEQ multiplex PCR; TCRdb lists only in-frame clones, some missing. The V and J calls and the clone size are those of that table, but D and trimming were determined from the DNA. The top ten hold 1% of the sample, which has roughly 380,000 clones, almost 90% seen once. Individuals drawn from approximately 26 US areas were about 18 to 100 years old. Cohorts were determined from participant-reported clinical history. This CDR3 is built from 14 residues. The V and J ends lost 3 bases and 1 base respectively, with 9 bases between them. Germline assignment: CDR1 SGHTA and CDR2 FQGTGA.

Material for sequencing was PBMCs or T cells enriched from blood (not recorded which). This clonotype was obtained from a woman aged 25 to 45 who had been exposed to COVID-19. The chain links TRBV7-3 to TRBJ2-5, with a tentative D call TRBD2 (6 bases). The CDR3 loop reads CASSFGTLQETQYF. CDR3 bases: TGTGCCAGCAGCTTCGGGACTCTCCAAGAGACCCAGTACTTC.